This T cell receptor (beta chain) was found in a study of blood T cells in healthy people across ages. Combining a sample-barcoded 5' primer with a J-beta primer mix, a second PCR ran for about 7 to 11 cycles. One entry per CDR3 protein results from TCRdb running MiXCR on the 5' RACE reads. Of about 1.6 million distinct CDR3 sequences in the sample, roughly 32% are singletons; the top ten hold approximately 10%. Germline V gene sequence: CDR1 DFQATT, CDR2 SNEGSKA (reference sequence). V shed 3 bases and J 2 bases; nucleotides not matched to a gene: 6. CDR3 length: 14 residues. The sequence came from a woman in her twenties or thirties in good health. The chain links TRBV20-1 to TRBJ1-2, with 7 bases fitting TRBD1. Sequences were obtained from blood. The CDR3 is CSARDRTFNYGYTF. For the CDR3, the DNA is TGCAGTGCTAGGGACAGGACCTTCAACTATGGCTACACCTTC.